The 6 T cell receptor beta chains presented below share a single source sample, sequenced in a study of shared clonotypes between healthy human individuals. Profiled with immunoSEQ multiplex PCR; TCRdb holds only in-frame clones, not every one. The table lists roughly 2.5 million clones, 85% to 95% of them singletons. Sequenced: naive CD4+ T cells sorted from blood. Documented subset: CD45RA+ positively selected. All receptors come from a man younger than 35 in good health.

The chain carries TRBV29-1 and TRBJ1-4; no reliable D call. The V end lost 0 bases, the J end lost 0 bases, and 5 bases lay between the germline ends. The germline V gene has CDR1 SQVTM and CDR2 ANQGSEA. CDR3 length: 14 residues. The CDR3, as DNA: TGCAGCGTTGAAGACCCAGCAACTAATGAAAAACTGTTTTTT. Translated: CSVEDPATNEKLFF.

Comment on this clone: The same CDR3 also results from other DNA sequences found in this sample. The chain links TRBV7-9 to TRBJ1-6, with 7 bases matching TRBD1. This CDR3 comprises 14 residues. Germline V gene data show CDR1 as SEHNR and CDR2 as FQNEAQ (reference sequence). With 4 bases clipped from V and 5 bases from J, the junction kept 2 bases outside the gene matches. CDR3 sequence: CASSSTGDNSPLHF. Written as DNA, the CDR3 is TGTGCCAGCAGCTCTACAGGGGATAATTCACCCCTCCACTTT. Full variable domain (missing parts from reference TRBV7-9 and TRBJ1-6): DTGVSQNPRHKITKRGQNVTFRCDPISEHNRLYWYRQTLGQGPEFLTYFQNEAQLEKSRLLSDRFSAERPKGSFSTLEIQRTEQGDSAMYLCASSSTGDNSPLHFGNGTRLTVT.

This CDR3 is CASSLPTGGPYNEQFF. Written as DNA, the CDR3 is TGTGCCAGCAGCTTACCCACAGGGGGCCCCTACAATGAGCAGTTCTTC. This sequence joins TRBV11-2 and TRBJ2-1, with TRBD1 matching 9 bases. The V segment lost 2 bases and the J segment 2 bases; nucleotides outside the gene matches: 4. CDR1 is SGHAT and CDR2 is FQNNGV in the germline V gene. The CDR3 has 16 amino acids.

In its sample, this clone was seen once. The chain uses TRBV5-1 and TRBJ2-5, with D perhaps TRBD1 (6 bases). Between the trimmed V and J ends, which lost 4 bases and 2 bases, there was a span of 18 bases. CDR3 size: 16 residues. The germline CDR1 and CDR2 sequences are SGHRS and YFSETQ. DNA of the CDR3: TGCGCCAGCAGCCTGACGTCCGGACAGACACAAGAGACCCAGTACTTC. It encodes CASSLTSGQTQETQYF.

V and J are TRBV5-6 and TRBJ1-2, with a tentative D call TRBD1 (6 bases). With 5 bases removed from V and 0 bases from J, the gap between germline ends came to 11 bases. The CDR3 runs to 14 residues. Germline V gene lookup returns CDR1 SGHDT and CDR2 YYEEEE. CDR3 nucleotide sequence: TGTGCCAGCAGTTGGGACAAACCTAACTATGGCTACACCTTC. It specifies CASSWDKPNYGYTF.

The chain combines TRBV7-9 with TRBJ2-7, with TRBD1 as a possible D gene (5 bases). The CDR3 has 13 amino acids. Between the trimmed V and J ends, which lost 3 bases and 5 bases, there was a span of 11 bases. CDR1 is SEHNR, CDR2 FQNEAQ, per germline (reference sequence). Here the CDR3 reads CASSLTARDEQYF. The CDR3 DNA sequence: TGTGCCAGCAGCTTGACAGCCCGGGACGAGCAGTACTTC.